This T cell receptor (beta chain) was captured by sequencing in a study of cytomegalovirus exposure and HLA in healthy donors. PCR primers comprised 60 Vbeta and 13 Jbeta primers. Assay used: immunoSEQ multiplex PCR; TCRdb lists only in-frame clones, some missing. Here the sample spans some 200,000 clones, roughly four fifths being singletons. Sequencing was done on a sample of PBMCs. The TCR originated in a man aged 45-65 years in good health and CMV-seronegative.

The CDR3: CASSHGLRDYEQYF. The DNA for the CDR3 is TGTGCCAGCAGCCACGGACTACGGGATTACGAGCAGTACTTC. This chain uses TRBV5-4 with TRBJ2-7; the D gene is possibly TRBD2 (6 bases). Deletions cut 4 bases from V and 4 bases from J, with 15 bases between. The CDR3 totals 14 residues. Per the germline V gene, CDR1 is SGHNT and CDR2 is YYREEE (reference sequence).